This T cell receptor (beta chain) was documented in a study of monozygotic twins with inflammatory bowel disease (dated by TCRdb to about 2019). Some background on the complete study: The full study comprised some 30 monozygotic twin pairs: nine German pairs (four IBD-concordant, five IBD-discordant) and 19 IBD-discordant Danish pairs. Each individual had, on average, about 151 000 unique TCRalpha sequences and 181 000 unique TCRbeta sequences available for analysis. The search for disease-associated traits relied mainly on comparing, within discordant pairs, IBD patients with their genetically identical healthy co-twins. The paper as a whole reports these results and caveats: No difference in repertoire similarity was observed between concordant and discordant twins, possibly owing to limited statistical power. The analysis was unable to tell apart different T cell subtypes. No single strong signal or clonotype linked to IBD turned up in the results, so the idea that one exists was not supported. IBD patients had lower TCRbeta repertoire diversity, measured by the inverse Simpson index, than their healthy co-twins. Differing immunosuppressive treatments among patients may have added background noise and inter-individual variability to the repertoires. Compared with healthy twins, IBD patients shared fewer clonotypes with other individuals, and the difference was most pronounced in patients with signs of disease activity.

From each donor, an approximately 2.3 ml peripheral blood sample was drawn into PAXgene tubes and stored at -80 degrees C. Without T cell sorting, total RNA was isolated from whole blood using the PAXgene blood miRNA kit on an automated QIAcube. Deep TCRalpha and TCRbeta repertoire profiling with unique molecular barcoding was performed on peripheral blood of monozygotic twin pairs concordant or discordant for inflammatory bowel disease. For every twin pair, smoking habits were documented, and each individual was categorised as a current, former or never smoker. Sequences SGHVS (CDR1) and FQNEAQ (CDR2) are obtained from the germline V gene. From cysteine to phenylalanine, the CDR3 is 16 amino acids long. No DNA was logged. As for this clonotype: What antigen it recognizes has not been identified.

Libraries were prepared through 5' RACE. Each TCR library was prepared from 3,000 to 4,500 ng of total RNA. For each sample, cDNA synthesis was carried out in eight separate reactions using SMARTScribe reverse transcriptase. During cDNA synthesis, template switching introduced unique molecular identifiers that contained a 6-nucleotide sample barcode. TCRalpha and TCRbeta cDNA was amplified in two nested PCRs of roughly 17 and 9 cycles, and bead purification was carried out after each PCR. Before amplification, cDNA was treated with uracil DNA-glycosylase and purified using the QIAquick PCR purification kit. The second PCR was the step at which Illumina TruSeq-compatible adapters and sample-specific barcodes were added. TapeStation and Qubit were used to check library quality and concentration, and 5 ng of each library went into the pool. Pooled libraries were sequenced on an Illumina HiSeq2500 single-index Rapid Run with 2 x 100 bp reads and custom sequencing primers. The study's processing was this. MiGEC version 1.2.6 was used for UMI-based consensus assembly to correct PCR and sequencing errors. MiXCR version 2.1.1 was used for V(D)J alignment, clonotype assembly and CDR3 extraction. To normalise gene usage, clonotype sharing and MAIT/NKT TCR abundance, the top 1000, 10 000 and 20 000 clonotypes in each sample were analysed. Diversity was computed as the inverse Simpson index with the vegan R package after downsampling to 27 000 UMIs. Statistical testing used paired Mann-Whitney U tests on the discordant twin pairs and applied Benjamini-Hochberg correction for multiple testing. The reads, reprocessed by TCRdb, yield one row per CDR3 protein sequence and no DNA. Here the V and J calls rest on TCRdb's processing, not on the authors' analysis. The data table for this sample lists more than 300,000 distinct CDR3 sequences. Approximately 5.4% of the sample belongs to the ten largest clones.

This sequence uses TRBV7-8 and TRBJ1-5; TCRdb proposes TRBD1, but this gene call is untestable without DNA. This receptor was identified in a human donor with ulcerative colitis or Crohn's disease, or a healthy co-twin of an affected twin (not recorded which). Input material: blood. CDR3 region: CASSIQPRGENQPQHF.